A single sample is the source of the 13 T cell receptor beta chains below, sequenced in a study of T cell responses to AZD1222 COVID-19 vaccine. Data came from immunoSEQ multiplex PCR; TCRdb stores just in-frame clones and leaves some out. The sample includes 110,000 or so clones, over 75% of them seen just once. The specimen comprised peripheral blood, sampled on day 0 of AZD1222 vaccination. These receptors were taken from an adult in good health.

The chain couples TRBV18 to TRBJ2-7, with no clear D. The germline CDR1 and CDR2 sequences are KGHSH and LQKENI. V lost 3 bases and J 3 bases, leaving 6 bases between the germline ends. CDR3 length: 12 residues. CDR3 sequence reads: CASSPVGYEQYF. The CDR3 DNA reads as TGTGCCAGCTCACCGGTGGGCTACGAGCAGTACTTC.

V usage is TRBV11-3 and J usage is TRBJ2-7; 9 positions agree with TRBD2. V lost 1 base and J lost 4; bases outside the gene matches: 5. From germline, CDR1 is SGHNT and CDR2 YENEEA. This CDR3 spans 15 amino acids. CDR3 in DNA: TGTGCCAGCAGCTTAGCGCTAGCGGGGAAATACGAGCAGTACTTC. Residues: CASSLALAGKYEQYF.

The chain carries TRBV3-1 (or the pseudogene TRBV3-2) and TRBJ2-1; D is perhaps TRBD2 (5 bases). The CDR3 runs to 14 residues. CDR1 is LGHDT and CDR2 is YNNKEL in the germline V gene (reference sequence). Trimming took 0 bases from V and 13 from J, leaving 16 bases between them. CDR3 in amino acids: CASSQEVVGGLQFF. The DNA of the CDR3 is TGTGCCAGCAGCCAAGAAGTTGTTGGCGGGCTACAGTTCTTC.

In the case of this clone: The sample has other DNA sequences that encode this CDR3 too. The rearrangement uses TRBV12-3 or TRBV12-4 and TRBJ2-7, with unresolved D. This CDR3 is built from 12 residues. Trimming took off 5 bases at V and 4 bases at J, with 9 bases between the two ends. CDR3 in amino acids: CASSPTSYEQYF. The CDR3 DNA sequence: TGTGCCAGCAGTCCGACGAGTTACGAGCAGTACTTC.

The chain has TRBV4-2 and TRBJ2-7; D is ambiguous. V lost 4 bases, J lost 6 bases, and 13 bases lay in between. The CDR3 length is 13 residues. Germline V CDR1 and CDR2: LGHNA, YNFKEQ. CDR3: CASSPPSPREQYF. CDR3 DNA sequence: TGTGCCAGCAGCCCCCCGTCTCCACGCGAGCAGTACTTC.

The chain recombines TRBV6-5 with TRBJ1-2; no firm D call. CDR1 MNHEY and CDR2 SVGAGI come from the germline V gene. V lost 6 bases and J 8 bases, leaving 16 bases between the germline ends. The CDR3 extends over 13 amino acids. Here the CDR3 reads CASSPLELGGYTF. CDR3 nucleotides: TGTGCCAGCAGCCCACTAGAATTAGGGGGCTACACCTTC.

J is TRBJ2-7 and V is TRBV18; D remains unclear. The CDR3 spans 14 residues. CDR1 and CDR2 from the germline V gene are KGHSH and LQKENI. Trimming took 8 bases from V and 0 from J, leaving 14 bases between them. The CDR3 DNA reads as TGTGCCAGCACTTCACCTATCAGCTCCTACGAGCAGTACTTC. This codes for CASTSPISSYEQYF. Combining the CDR3 with reference TRBV18 and TRBJ2-7 gives the whole variable domain NAGVMQNPRHLVRRRGQEARLRCSPMKGHSHVYWYRQLPEEGLKFMVYLQKENIIDESGMPKERFSAEFPKEGPSILRIQQVVRGDSAAYFCASTSPISSYEQYFGPGTRLTVT.

This clone was seen only a few times. The chain carries TRBV4-3 and TRBJ2-1; D is unresolved. Germline lookup yields CDR1 LGHNA and CDR2 YSLEER. Trimming removed 1 base at V and 6 bases at J, with 4 bases between. The CDR3 sequence is 12 residues long. The CDR3 is CASSQGLNEQFF. The CDR3 coding sequence is TGCGCCAGCAGCCAAGGACTCAATGAGCAGTTCTTC.

This rearrangement joins TRBV10-3 to TRBJ2-1; 7 positions agree with TRBD2. The junction had 15 bases not matched to a gene; V was cut back by 7 bases and J by 6 bases. CDR1 ENHRY and CDR2 SYGVKD come from the germline V gene. The CDR3 runs 16 residues. CDR3 region: CAIKSGEGSEINEQFF. The CDR3 DNA sequence: TGTGCCATCAAGAGTGGGGAGGGGTCCGAGATCAATGAGCAGTTCTTC.

The chain is built from TRBV19 and TRBJ1-2, with D unclear. Germline V CDR1 and CDR2: LNHDA, SQIVND (reference sequence). The CDR3 contains 11 residues. Trimming removed 1 base from V and 4 bases from J, with 1 base in between. CDR3 DNA: TGTGCCAGTAGTATAGGCTATGGCTACACCTTC. Its translation is CASSIGYGYTF. The full variable domain, completed using reference TRBV19 and TRBJ1-2, is DGGITQSPKYLFRKEGQNVTLSCEQNLNHDAMYWYRQDPGQGLRLIYYSQIVNDFQKGDIAEGYSVSREKKESFPLTVTSAQKNPTAFYLCASSIGYGYTFGSGTRLTVV.

The chain links TRBV2 to TRBJ1-6; 7 bases are a match to TRBD1. CDR1 and CDR2 from the germline V gene are SNHLY and FYNNEI. Losses at the gene ends were 4 bases for V and 3 bases for J; bases not matched to a gene: 0. The CDR3 spans 14 residues. The CDR3 here is CASSGTGYNSPLHF. The DNA of the CDR3 is TGTGCCAGCAGTGGGACAGGCTATAATTCACCCCTCCACTTT.

This clone occurred once. The chain has TRBV4-1 and TRBJ1-4; 9 bases are a match to TRBD1. The CDR3 extends over 15 amino acids. Trimming took 1 base from V and 5 from J; bases not matched to a gene: 2. Germline loops: CDR1 MGHRA, CDR2 YSYEKL. As DNA, the CDR3 is TGCGCCAGCAGCCAAGGGGACAGGGACAATGAAAAACTGTTTTTT. It yields the protein CASSQGDRDNEKLFF.

This clone came up once. This chain joins TRBV9 and TRBJ2-1; TRBD1 aligns across 9 bases. Germline CDR1 SGDLS, CDR2 YYNGEE. J lost 8 bases, V lost 4 bases, and 10 bases had no gene match. CDR3 size: 15 residues. The CDR3 DNA sequence: TGTGCCAGCAGCCTAGAGGGACAGGGTTCCCATGAGCAGTTCTTC. It is translated as CASSLEGQGSHEQFF.